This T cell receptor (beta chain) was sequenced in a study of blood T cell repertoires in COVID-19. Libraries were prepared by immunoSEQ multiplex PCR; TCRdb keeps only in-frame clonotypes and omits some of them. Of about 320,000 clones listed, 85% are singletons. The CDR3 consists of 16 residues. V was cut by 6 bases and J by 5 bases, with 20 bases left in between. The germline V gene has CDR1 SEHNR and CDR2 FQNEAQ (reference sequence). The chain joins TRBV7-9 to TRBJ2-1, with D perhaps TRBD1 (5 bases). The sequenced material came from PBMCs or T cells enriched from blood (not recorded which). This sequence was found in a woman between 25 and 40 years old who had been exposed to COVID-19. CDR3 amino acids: CASSSNRQNLDNEQFF. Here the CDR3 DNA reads TGTGCCAGCAGTTCTAATAGACAGAACCTTGACAATGAGCAGTTCTTC.